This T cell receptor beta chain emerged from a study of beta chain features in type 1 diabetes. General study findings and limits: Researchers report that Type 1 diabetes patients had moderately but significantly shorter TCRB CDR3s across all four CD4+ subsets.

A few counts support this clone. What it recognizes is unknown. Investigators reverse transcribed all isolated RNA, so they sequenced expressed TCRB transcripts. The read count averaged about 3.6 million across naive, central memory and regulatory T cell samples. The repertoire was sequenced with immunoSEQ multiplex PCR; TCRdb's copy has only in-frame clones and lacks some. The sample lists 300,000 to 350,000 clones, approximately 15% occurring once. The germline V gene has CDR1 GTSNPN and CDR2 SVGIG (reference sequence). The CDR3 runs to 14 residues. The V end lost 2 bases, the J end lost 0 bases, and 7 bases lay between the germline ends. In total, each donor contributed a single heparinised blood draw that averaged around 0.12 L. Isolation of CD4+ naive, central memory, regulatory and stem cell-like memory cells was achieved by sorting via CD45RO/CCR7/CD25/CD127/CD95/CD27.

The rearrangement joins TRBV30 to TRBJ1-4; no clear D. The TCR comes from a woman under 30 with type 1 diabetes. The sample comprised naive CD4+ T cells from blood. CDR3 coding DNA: TGTGCCTGGAGTTTCGGGGCAACTAATGAAAAACTGTTTTTT. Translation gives CAWSFGATNEKLFF.